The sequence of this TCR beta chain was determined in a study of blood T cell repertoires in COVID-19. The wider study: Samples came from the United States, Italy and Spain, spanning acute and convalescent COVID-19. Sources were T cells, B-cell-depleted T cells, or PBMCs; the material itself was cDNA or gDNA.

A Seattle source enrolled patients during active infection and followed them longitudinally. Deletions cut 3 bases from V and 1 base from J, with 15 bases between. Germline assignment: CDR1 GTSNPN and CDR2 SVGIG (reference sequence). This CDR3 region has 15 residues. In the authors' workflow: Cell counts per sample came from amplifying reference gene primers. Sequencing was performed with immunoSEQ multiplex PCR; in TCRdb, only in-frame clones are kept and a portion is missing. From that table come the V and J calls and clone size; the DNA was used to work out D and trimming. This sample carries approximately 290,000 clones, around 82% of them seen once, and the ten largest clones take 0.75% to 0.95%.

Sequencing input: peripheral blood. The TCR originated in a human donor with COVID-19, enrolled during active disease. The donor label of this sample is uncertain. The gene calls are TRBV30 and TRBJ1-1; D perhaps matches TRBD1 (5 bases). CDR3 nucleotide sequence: TGTGCCTGGAGGGCCGGGAGGGGATCGAACACTGAAGCTTTCTTT. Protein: CAWRAGRGSNTEAFF.